This TCR beta chain was recovered during a study of vaccination and CD4 T cells after COVID-19. At the level of the study: Participants got two doses of BNT162b2 or mRNA-1273 vaccine. Spike peptides, overlapping and drawn from SARS-CoV-2, HCoV-NL63, HCoV-OC43 and HCoV-229E, were used to stimulate cells.

General study findings and limits: Data came from relatively few convalescent patients and lacked early post-infection timepoints.

Remarks on this clonotype: Its specificity is not known.

Oncomine TCR Beta short-read sequencing was applied to DNA from cultured CD4+ T cells. From the PCR reads, TCRdb called clonotypes with MiXCR, one entry per CDR3 protein. The sample lists approximately 16,000 distinct CDR3 sequences, 78% occurring once. The CDR3 is 17 residues long. V was shortened by 1 base and J by 2 bases, with 14 bases between the two germline ends. CDR1 is MGHRA, CDR2 YSYEKL, per germline. Treatment meaning: approximately 11-day PBMC culture with coronavirus spike peptide pools or control peptides (ViraFEST assay). Negative selection was the method that isolated CD4+ T cells after 10 days of culture.

This sample comprised CD4+ T cells from blood, cultured in vitro, obtained after SARS-CoV-2 vaccination. The chain uses TRBV4-1 and TRBJ2-2; the D call may be TRBD1 or TRBD2 (6 bases each). This receptor was identified in a human donor who received a COVID-19 vaccine. The CDR3 DNA reads as TGCGCCAGCAGCCAAGGGGGGGCCCGCGGAAACACCGGGGAGCTGTTTTTT. Translated, it gives CASSQGGARGNTGELFF.